The 18 T cell receptor beta chains given below trace back to one sample, sequenced in a study of shared clonotypes between healthy human individuals (dated by TCRdb to 2020 to 2022). Library prep was done by the immunoSEQ multiplex PCR assay. Sourced from immuneACCESS, this table was stored by TCRdb with only in-frame sequences that have V and J called. A share of the clones is absent; for the studies checked, an unresolved V gene accounts for under half, and the remainder has no known explanation. The sample table contains about 87,000 clones; only one count was recorded for less than 50% of them. Together, the top ten hold more than 12% of the sample. Sequencing input: PBMCs. The receptors originated from a woman aged 40 to 55 in good health. Some clones in this sample may be carry-over from other donors' samples.

This clone was found many times. V gene TRBV7-9 combines with J gene TRBJ1-2, with a possible D match to TRBD1 (5 bases). The V gene's germline CDR1 is SEHNR and CDR2 FQNEAQ (reference sequence). This CDR3 is 14 amino acids long. The ends were cut back, 2 bases at V and 7 bases at J, with 14 bases in the middle. DNA of the CDR3: TGTGCCAGCAGCTTAATGTCGGGGGTCGGTGGCTACACCTTC. Its translation is CASSLMSGVGGYTF.

Many counts were recorded for this clone. The chain has TRBV27 and TRBJ2-7; D is possibly TRBD2 (5 bases). Germline V gene sequence: CDR1 MNHEY, CDR2 SMNVEV (reference sequence). V was clipped by 4 bases and J by 4 bases, with 14 bases between them. The CDR3 is made up of 14 amino acids. DNA of the CDR3: TGTGCCAGCAGTTATGGACTGGGTAGATACGAGCAGTACTTC. Residues: CASSYGLGRYEQYF.

J is TRBJ1-4 and V is TRBV28; D is undetermined. V gave up 4 bases and J gave up 6 bases, with 12 bases separating them. This CDR3 spans 14 amino acids. Germline assignment: CDR1 MDHEN and CDR2 SYDVKM. For the CDR3, the DNA is TGTGCCAGCAGTTCAGACCCTATTCATGAAAAACTGTTTTTT. It codes for CASSSDPIHEKLFF.

The chain carries TRBV6-1 and TRBJ2-7; the D gene is possibly TRBD1 (6 bases). With 0 bases removed from V and 1 base from J, the gap between germline ends came to 10 bases. The CDR3 contains 15 residues. Germline V gene sequence: CDR1 MNHNS, CDR2 SASEGT. CDR3 DNA sequence: TGTGCCAGCAGTGAAGCCGGAACAGGGTCCTACGAGCAGTACTTC. This gives the protein CASSEAGTGSYEQYF.

This clone appeared a few times. This CDR3 is also generated by other DNA sequences in the sample. The chain recombines TRBV11-2 with TRBJ2-1; no clear D gene. Trimming removed 3 bases at V and 3 bases at J, with 3 bases between. The CDR3 covers 12 residues. The germline gives CDR1 SGHAT, CDR2 FQNNGV. In nucleotides, the CDR3 is TGTGCCAGCAGCTTCAGCTACAATGAGCAGTTCTTC. Translated, it gives CASSFSYNEQFF.

The chain uses TRBV5-1 and TRBJ2-7; D call uncertain. The germline V gene has CDR1 SGHRS and CDR2 YFSETQ. V was clipped by 2 bases and J by 5 bases, with 8 bases between them. The CDR3 is 12 amino acids. The CDR3 sequence: CASSFSTDEQYF. The DNA for the CDR3 is TGCGCCAGCAGCTTCTCTACCGACGAGCAGTACTTC.

The chain joins TRBV27 to TRBJ2-1, with D unclear. V was clipped by 4 bases and J by 0 bases, with 4 bases between them. The CDR3 is 13 amino acids. CDR1 is MNHEY and CDR2 is SMNVEV in the germline V gene (reference sequence). The CDR3 spells CASSSSSYNEQFF. CDR3 DNA: TGTGCCAGCAGTTCGAGCTCCTACAATGAGCAGTTCTTC.

The chain recombines TRBV5-1 with TRBJ2-1, with 10 bases fitting TRBD2. The CDR3 extends over 15 amino acids. Trimming took 2 bases from V and 7 from J; bases not matched to a gene: 6. The germline V gene has CDR1 SGHRS and CDR2 YFSETQ. DNA for the CDR3: TGCGCCAGCAGCTTTTCCGGGACTAGCGTTAATGAGCAGTTCTTC. Translated: CASSFSGTSVNEQFF.

Comment on this clone: A read error may account for a junction end that differs from germline. The chain uses TRBV5-1 and TRBJ1-1; D not certain. The CDR3 is 13 residues long. Germline CDR1 is SGHRS and CDR2 is YFSETQ. CDR3 nucleotides: TGCGCCAGCAGCCTGGGTTTGAAGACTGAAGCTTTCTTT. This sequence encodes CASSLGLKTEAFF.

The rearrangement links TRBV10-2 to TRBJ2-1; 11 positions match TRBD2. V was clipped by 6 bases and J by 6 bases; unmatched bases: 4. There are 14 residues in the CDR3. In germline, CDR1 is WSHSY, CDR2 SAAADI. The CDR3 protein is CASSYSGRANEQFF. The DNA of the CDR3 is TGCGCCAGCAGCTATAGCGGGAGGGCCAATGAGCAGTTCTTC.

This clone turned up a few times. This rearrangement joins TRBV6-5 to TRBJ1-5; no firm D call. Trimming stripped 6 bases from V and 0 bases from J, with 9 bases between. CDR1 is MNHEY, CDR2 SVGAGI, per germline. This CDR3 spans 14 amino acids. CDR3 sequence reads: CASSRGLSNQPQHF. CDR3 sequence (DNA): TGTGCCAGCAGCCGCGGACTTAGCAATCAGCCCCAGCATTTT.

The sample holds a few counts of this clone. The chain combines TRBV28 with TRBJ2-7, with D perhaps TRBD2 (5 bases). Between the trimmed V and J ends, which lost 6 bases and 3 bases, there was a span of 12 bases. The germline V gene encodes CDR1 MDHEN and CDR2 SYDVKM. This CDR3 is built from 13 residues. The CDR3 region is CASRVPSYYEQYF. The CDR3, as DNA: TGTGCCAGCAGAGTGCCTAGCTACTACGAGCAGTACTTC. The full variable domain, completed using reference TRBV28 and TRBJ2-7, is DVKVTQSSRYLVKRTGEKVFLECVQDMDHENMFWYRQDPGLGLRLIYFSYDVKMKEKGDIPEGYSVSREKKERFSLILESASTNQTSMYLCASRVPSYYEQYFGPGTRLTVT.

Concerning this clone: The sample contains more than one DNA sequence encoding this CDR3. This sequence joins TRBV6-5 and TRBJ2-7, with 7 nucleotides matching TRBD1. The CDR3 has 15 amino acids. CDR1 is MNHEY, CDR2 SVGAGI, per germline. Trimming cost V 5 bases and J 5 bases; bases outside gene matches: 12. This CDR3 reads CASSVTGEGPNEQYF. Here the CDR3 DNA reads TGTGCCAGCAGTGTCACAGGGGAAGGACCTAACGAGCAGTACTTC.

On this clone: Other DNA sequences of this sample code for an identical CDR3. The DNA of the CDR3 is TGTGCCAGTAGGGGGGGGAATCAGCCCCAGCATTTT. Residues: CASRGGNQPQHF. The V and J genes are TRBV28 and TRBJ1-5; weak D call: TRBD1 (6 bases). Looked up from germline, CDR1 is MDHEN and CDR2 is SYDVKM. This CDR3 has 12 residues. Trimming took 9 bases from V and 4 from J, leaving 10 bases between them.

This clone was seen ten or more times. The V call is TRBV4-1, the J call TRBJ1-5; possibly TRBD1 for D (5 bases). Trimming left V 1 base short and J 0 bases short, with 7 bases between. Germline V lookup: CDR1 MGHRA, CDR2 YSYEKL. The CDR3 has 15 residues. CDR3 coding DNA: TGCGCCAGCAGCCAAGGACAGCTTAGCAATCAGCCCCAGCATTTT. Its protein is CASSQGQLSNQPQHF.

The V gene is TRBV9, the J gene TRBJ2-1, with 7 bases matching TRBD2. Germline V gene data show CDR1 as SGDLS and CDR2 as YYNGEE. The CDR3 covers 15 residues. V trimming: 0 bases; J trimming: 15 bases; junction bases outside the gene matches: 15. CDR3 nucleotides: TGTGCCAGCAGCGTAGAGGGTTCGGGAATAGCGGGTTTGTTCTTC. It is translated as CASSVEGSGIAGLFF. The full variable domain, rest sourced from reference TRBV9 and TRBJ2-1, is DSGVTQTPKHLITATGQRVTLRCSPRSGDLSVYWYQQSLDQGLQFLIQYYNGEERAKGNILERFSAQQFPDLHSELNLSSLELGDSALYFCASSVEGSGIAGLFFGPGTRLTVL.

This clone was observed at least ten times. V usage is TRBV4-1 and J usage is TRBJ2-2; D not resolved. The V end lost 0 bases, the J end lost 6 bases, and 8 bases lay between the germline ends. This CDR3 contains 14 residues. The germline gives CDR1 MGHRA, CDR2 YSYEKL. The CDR3 is CASSQDPISGELFF. The CDR3, as DNA: TGCGCCAGCAGCCAAGATCCCATCTCCGGGGAGCTGTTTTTT.

The chain recombines TRBV28 with TRBJ2-5; D might be TRBD2 (6 bases). The germline V and J ends were trimmed by 3 bases and 11 bases, with 40 bases remaining between them. The germline V gene has CDR1 MDHEN and CDR2 SYDVKM. The CDR3 is made up of 21 amino acids. The DNA of the CDR3 is TGTGCCAGCAGTTTGGTGTCGGGGGTTACGGTAATACCTCCCCGACCCGAGGAGCAGTACTTC. This encodes CASSLVSGVTVIPPRPEEQYF.